These T cell receptor beta chains were read from a single sample in a study of T cells in Graves' hyperthyroidism and ophthalmopathy. MiXCR was run by TCRdb on the multiplex PCR reads, yielding one entry per CDR3 protein. Of 300,000 to 450,000 distinct CDR3 sequences detected, 20% to 25% appear once; the ten largest clones hold around four fifths. The sequencing input was blood. Receptor source: a man in his fifties with Graves' hyperthyroidism. The CDR3 runs from the conserved cysteine through the conserved F or W.

v_call cdr3_aa
TRBV2 CASSGTGPNNEQFF
TRBV20-1 CSATYTGRNTEAFF
TRBV6-1 CVSRETAYTEAFF
TRBV11-1 CASSVRQGDGAQYF
TRBV5-1 CASSKLAGGNEQFF
TRBV6-1 CASSYQGVAGNNEQFF
TRBV19 CASRRTGGGTGELFF
TRBV27 CASSLGEGGLGGYTF
TRBV12-3/TRBV12-4 CASSPPGLATTDTQYF
TRBV6-1 CASSDGIYGYTF
TRBV6-9 CASSLAGTGEFF
TRBV9 CASSVDLAGGLRETQYF
TRBV29-1 CSVGQGDTEAFF
TRBV7-9 CASSLEQGEQYF
TRBV20-1 CSAPSFVGSGNTIYF
TRBV27 CASSFRQAGTDTQYF
TRBV27 CASSIAPWEKLFF
TRBV12-3/TRBV12-4 CASRQGPGSYEQYF
TRBV29-1 CSVEDAGRTDTQYF
TRBV25-1 CASIGSINEQYF
TRBV11-3 CASSPSTGVGETQYF
TRBV2 CASSYTGFEQYF
TRBV27 CASSSMGQAYEKLFF
TRBV12-3/TRBV12-4 CASTIFTGGTTYEQYF
TRBV2 CASSESRDTARPSYGYTF
TRBV3-1 CASSRLAGQQETQYF
TRBV19 CASSRDRGHEGTHLGGSYNEQFF
TRBV19 CASLETDTGELFF
TRBV11-1 CASSSKLAGDTGELFF
TRBV20-1 CSAGATDTDTQYF
TRBV3-1 CASSQGLAGGYKQYF
TRBV7-9 CASSRHWETQYF
TRBV13 CASSLRQGQNSPLHF
TRBV3-1 CASSQDPPLVEAFF
TRBV12-5 CASGTPRQPISGNTIYF
TRBV7-9 CASSLDGQFVELFF
TRBV2 CASSEFGRPYEQYF
TRBV4-2 CASSQATSGIYTQYF
TRBV15 CATSRGEYTQYF
TRBV12-3/TRBV12-4 CASSPGTGGIHNEKLFF
TRBV7-2 CASSLVTGDTEAFF
TRBV28 CASSLSDLIVNTEAFF
TRBV5-1 CASSFDESYEQYF
TRBV27 CASGSILEPIPTQYF
TRBV4-2 CASSQEGGRAWSGELFF
TRBV28 CASSRAGTYAYEQYF
TRBV28 CASSLFRTGRPVEQYF